The rows below give T cell receptor beta chains drawn from one sample of a study of cytomegalovirus exposure and HLA in healthy donors. Assay: immunoSEQ multiplex PCR; the TCRdb copy retains only in-frame clones and omits some. The sample carries under 200,000 clones, roughly nine tenths recorded once. The sequenced sample consisted of PBMCs. Receptor source: a woman younger than 30 in good health and CMV-seropositive. Each CDR3 is given with its conserved first and last residue. A D gene is named only where the DNA matches it firmly. Expanded clones get a size class; other rows say once, few or many, or leave the size out.

clone size	V gene	CDR3 length	J gene	D gene	CDR3 protein	CDR3 DNA
.	TRBV2	16	TRBJ1-6	.	CASSDSGVAYNSPLHF	TGTGCCAGCAGTGATTCCGGGGTGGCCTATAATTCACCCCTCCACTTT
.	TRBV7-8	14	TRBJ2-7	.	CASTPGSISYEQYF	TGTGCCAGTACGCCCGGGAGTATCTCCTACGAGCAGTACTTC
once	TRBV11-2	15	TRBJ2-7	.	CASSLPRAGAWEQYF	TGTGCCAGCAGCTTACCCAGGGCAGGAGCTTGGGAGCAGTACTTC
.	TRBV6-6	15	TRBJ2-7	TRBD2	CASRPTSGDKYEQYF	TGTGCCAGCAGACCTACTAGCGGGGACAAATACGAGCAGTACTTC
.	TRBV4-2	15	TRBJ2-7	TRBD1	CASSRGTGDPYEQYF	TGTGCCAGCAGCCGAGGGACAGGGGATCCCTACGAGCAGTACTTC
.	TRBV2	15	TRBJ2-1	TRBD1	CASRLDRGAYNEQFF	TGTGCCAGCAGGCTTGACAGGGGGGCCTACAATGAGCAGTTCTTC
.	TRBV18	13	TRBJ1-1	TRBD1	CASSPGTGAEAFF	TGTGCCAGCTCACCGGGGACAGGGGCTGAAGCTTTCTTT
.	TRBV6-5	12	TRBJ2-3	.	CASSYSGDTQYF	TGTGCCAGCAGTTATTCCGGAGATACGCAGTATTTT
once	TRBV19	11	TRBJ2-7	.	CASSSGQEQYF	TGTGCCAGTAGTTCCGGACAGGAGCAGTACTTC
once	TRBV11-1	17	TRBJ2-3	.	CASSQRGPTTSTDTQYF	TGTGCCAGCAGCCAGAGAGGTCCAACTACTAGCACAGATACGCAGTATTTT
.	TRBV19	16	TRBJ2-7	.	CASSIGRKTGPYEQYF	TGTGCCAGTAGTATAGGCAGGAAGACAGGACCTTACGAGCAGTACTTC
.	TRBV11-2	19	TRBJ1-1	.	CASSLVTHRVRAEDTEAFF	TGTGCCAGCAGCTTAGTGACCCACAGGGTTCGGGCTGAGGACACTGAAGCTTTCTTT
.	TRBV18	14	TRBJ2-7	TRBD1	CASSPETGTYEQYF	TGTGCCAGCTCACCAGAGACAGGGACCTACGAGCAGTACTTC
.	TRBV6-6	14	TRBJ2-1	TRBD2	CASRAQRERNEQFF	TGTGCCAGCAGGGCCCAGCGGGAACGCAATGAGCAGTTCTTC
once	TRBV19	14	TRBJ1-1	TRBD1	CASLNPGTGNVAFF	TGTGCCAGTCTAAATCCCGGGACAGGGAACGTCGCTTTCTTT
.	TRBV28	13	TRBJ1-2	.	CASSYRENYGYTF	TGTGCCAGCAGTTACAGGGAAAACTATGGCTACACCTTC
.	TRBV15	17	TRBJ2-3	.	CATSREKDSPSTDTQYF	TGTGCCACCAGCAGAGAGAAGGACAGCCCTAGCACAGATACGCAGTATTTT
.	TRBV7-2	18	TRBJ2-5	TRBD2	CASSSQPLGGVRKETQYF	TGTGCCAGCAGCTCCCAGCCCCTGGGGGGGGTTAGGAAAGAGACCCAGTACTTC